This is a list of T cell receptor beta chains from one sample in a study of PD-1 blockade in mismatch repair-deficient tumors. Only in-frame clones appear in the TCRdb table, and some are missing; sequencing was by immunoSEQ multiplex PCR. The sample records approximately 100,000 clones, 82% being singletons. Sequencing was performed on peripheral blood, taken about eight months after starting pembrolizumab. These receptors were collected from an adult with mismatch repair-deficient cancer. Each CDR3 is given without its conserved first and last residue. Fields, in order: D gene, V gene, CDR3 protein. The D gene is left open where the match is weak.

TRBD1,TRBV19,ASSSRTGDSYEQY
.,TRBV15,ATSRDWGGSQPQH
TRBD1,TRBV9,ASSVEPGGRYEQY
.,TRBV9,ASSSRAGGNTGELF
.,TRBV2,ASSIDSNRAF
.,TRBV19,ASSMVTTGGPAGYGYT
.,TRBV11-2,ASSLGQGFTQY
.,TRBV9,ASSRRGDTEAF
.,TRBV18,ASSPPIWGSDPPEAF
.,TRBV7-3,ASSPTYYNYEQY
.,TRBV6-5,ASSPLPSAIYEQY
.,TRBV30,ASSTDTQY
TRBD2,TRBV7-9,ASSLGGLAGAYEQY
TRBD1,TRBV2,ASSDLPGQENSGANVLT
.,TRBV7-2,ASSPQSSGNTIY
TRBD2,TRBV19,ASRASGSQEQF
.,TRBV29-1,SVDPRGDIQY
TRBD2,TRBV7-2,ASSSPTSGRNNEQF
TRBD1,TRBV29-1,SVYRGPEAF
.,TRBV7-3,ASSGRGSTDTQY
.,TRBV19,ASSRQGTGELF
.,TRBV19,ASSIAGRETEAF
.,TRBV5-1,ASSLVGNTIY
TRBD2,TRBV11-3,ASSSLRGVGELF
.,TRBV30,AWGYGGYSNQPQH
TRBD2,TRBV19,ASSFGTSGGYNEQF
.,TRBV30,AWRLMGEFSSSGYT
.,TRBV19,ASSGQLNQPQH
TRBD1,TRBV27,ASSDLRGVREKLF
.,TRBV12-5,ASGSVPRVNYGYT
.,TRBV19,ASSSTGNGNQPQH
TRBD2,TRBV2,ASKVLAAKETQY
.,TRBV13,ASSLEWETQY
TRBD2,TRBV5-6,ASSLPSGIYEQY
.,TRBV12-2,ASRLVPGKGSGGTEAF
TRBD1,TRBV5-4,ASSFGQGQETQY
.,TRBV7-9,ASSPGSSYNEQF
.,TRBV7-3,ASSLEGSSNQPQH
TRBD1,TRBV7-2,ASSQRQGDNQPQH
.,TRBV6-5,ASSYTGGLSGYT
TRBD1,TRBV5-1,ASSLQGASQYEQY
.,TRBV18,ASSRTAYNEQF
.,TRBV6-1,AAALTGIGTYEQY
TRBD2,TRBV11-1,ASSLRTSGSATYNEQF
TRBD2,TRBV27,ASSFQRESSEQF
.,TRBV5-6,ASSLRSSNTEAF
TRBD2,TRBV2,ASRLGTSGDGRKTQY
.,TRBV7-9,ASSSPNEKLF
.,TRBV6-1,ASSDSRNQPQH
TRBD1,TRBV10-3,AISHGTGVSEQF
TRBD2,TRBV5-1,ASSLASGRSEETQY
.,TRBV7-9,ASSLARQSYEQY
TRBD2,TRBV10-3,AISEYSGRGNEQF
.,TRBV9,ASSVVGGADTQY
.,TRBV7-2,ASSLRQGLKEQY
.,TRBV5-4,ASSLARLDEQF
.,TRBV2,ASGLEGNYGYT
TRBD2,TRBV9,ASSVANSGGSYNEQF